The rows below give T cell receptor beta chains drawn from one sample of a study of blood T cells in healthy people across ages. MiXCR, run by TCRdb on the 5' RACE reads, gives a single entry per CDR3 protein. Among 750,000 to 950,000 distinct CDR3 sequences, around 25% were seen once, and the ten largest hold around 2.9%. The same sample was also studied in work on T cells of mothers and their children.

Sequencing was performed on blood. These receptor sequences come from a boy between 10 and 17 years old in good health. CDR3s include the opening cysteine and the closing phenylalanine or tryptophan. The D gene is left open where the match is weak. Size is stated for part of the rows, as once, few or many counts, or as a class when the clone is expanded.

>few|TRBD1|TRBJ2-4|TRBV6-5
TGTGCCGGCAGCCGCGGACAGGGTATCGCCAAAAACATTCAGTACTTC
CAGSRGQGIAKNIQYF
>few|.|TRBJ2-2|TRBV6-1
TGTGCCAGCAGTCCCGAACCCACAGGGTCAGGCGGGGAGCTGTTTTTT
CASSPEPTGSGGELFF
>few|.|TRBJ2-6|TRBV7-2
TGTGCCAGCAGCTTTAGGGGAACTGGATGGGTTCTTGGGGCCAACGTCCTGACTTTC
CASSFRGTGWVLGANVLTF
>.|TRBD2|TRBJ2-7|TRBV28
TGTGCCAGCAGTTTTGCGGGGGGGGCCTTATACGAGCAGTACTTC
CASSFAGGALYEQYF
>.|.|TRBJ1-5|TRBV10-3
TGTGCCATCAGTGGGTCTCAGATTAATAGCAATCTGCCCCAGCATTTT
CAISGSQINSNLPQHF
>.|.|TRBJ1-5|TRBV29-1
TGCAGCGTTGCTGCGGGGAATCAGCCCCAGCATTTT
CSVAAGNQPQHF
>few|TRBD2|TRBJ2-1|TRBV5-1
TGCGCCAGCAGCTTGTATGCCAGCGGGGGTAATAATGAGCAGTTCTTC
CASSLYASGGNNEQFF
>many|.|TRBJ2-7|TRBV9
TGTGCCAGCAGCGTAGCTGAGGGCCGGTATGACGAGCAGTACTTC
CASSVAEGRYDEQYF
>.|.|TRBJ2-7|TRBV4-1
TGCGCCAGCAGCCAAGATGGGGTCGAGCAGTACTTC
CASSQDGVEQYF
>.|.|TRBJ1-3|TRBV9
TGTGCCAGCAGCGCCGCGGGGGGAAACACCATATATTTT
CASSAAGGNTIYF
>few|TRBD2|TRBJ2-3|TRBV30
TGTGCCTGGAGTGTACCCCCGGGGGGAGATACGCAGTATTTT
CAWSVPPGGDTQYF
>few|.|TRBJ2-5|TRBV12-3/TRBV12-4
TGTGCCAGCAACCGCGACTTGTTTCAAGAGACCCAGTACTTC
CASNRDLFQETQYF
>.|TRBD2|TRBJ2-5|TRBV6-2/TRBV6-3
TGTGTCAGCAGTCTAGCGGGGACGTACCAAGAGACCCAGTACTTC
CVSSLAGTYQETQYF
>.|.|TRBJ1-4|TRBV7-8
TGTGCCAGCAGGCCGGGGGGTAAATGGGAAAAACTGTTTTTT
CASRPGGKWEKLFF
>.|.|TRBJ2-4|TRBV5-1
TGCGCCAGCAGCTTGAGCCAAGCCAAAAACATTCAGTACTTC
CASSLSQAKNIQYF
>few|TRBD1|TRBJ1-1|TRBV9
TGTGCCAGCAGCCCGGGGAATCGGGACAGTGAAGCTTTCTTT
CASSPGNRDSEAFF
>.|.|TRBJ2-5|TRBV29-1
TGCAGCGTTCGGGCAGGGGGGGCCCACCCCCAAGAGACCCAGTACTTC
CSVRAGGAHPQETQYF
>.|.|TRBJ2-5|TRBV12-3/TRBV12-4
TGTGCCAGCAGGGAGGTTGGGGGCCCAGAGACCCAGTACTTC
CASREVGGPETQYF
>.|.|TRBJ2-1|TRBV2
TGTGCCAGCAGTGAAGAACTAGCTCGGGGGTCGCAGTTCTTC
CASSEELARGSQFF
>.|TRBD1|TRBJ1-2|TRBV9
TGTGCCAGCAGCGCTGGGCCAGGGGGCGGTCATGGCTACACCTTC
CASSAGPGGGHGYTF
>.|TRBD1|TRBJ2-7|TRBV29-1
TGCAGCGTTGAGTCGGCCTTGGGACAGGCCTACGAGCAGTACTTC
CSVESALGQAYEQYF
>.|.|TRBJ1-2|TRBV20-1
TGCAGTGCTCCCCCCAGGGGAGGAGGCTTCACCTTC
CSAPPRGGGFTF
>.|TRBD2|TRBJ2-7|TRBV5-1
TGCGCCAGCAGCTTGGTAGGAGCGGGAGGCAGTTACGAGCAGTACTTC
CASSLVGAGGSYEQYF
>few|TRBD2|TRBJ2-1|TRBV5-1
TGCGCCAGCAGCTTGGATCTCCGGGGGGGACGGAGTGAGCAGTTCTTC
CASSLDLRGGRSEQFF
>.|TRBD1|TRBJ2-7|TRBV5-1
TGCGCCAGCGGGACAGGGTTGTACGAGCAGTACTTT
CASGTGLYEQYF
>.|.|TRBJ1-1|TRBV2
TGTGCCAGCAGTGCGGGTCTCACTGAAGCTTTCTTT
CASSAGLTEAFF
>.|TRBD1|TRBJ1-1|TRBV10-3
TGTGCCATCAGCGTGGGACAGGCGGCCACTGAAGCTTTCTTT
CAISVGQAATEAFF
>.|.|TRBJ1-1|TRBV7-9
TGTGCCAGCAGCTTTGACCCTCCGGGGTCTGAAGCTTTCTTT
CASSFDPPGSEAFF
>few|TRBD1|TRBJ1-2|TRBV12-3/TRBV12-4
TGTGCCAGCAGCCCCCAGGGGGCTGACTATGGCTACACCTTC
CASSPQGADYGYTF
>few|TRBD2|TRBJ2-3|TRBV6-1
TGTGCCAGCAGGGCTAGCGGAACAGATACGCAGTATTTT
CASRASGTDTQYF
>.|.|TRBJ2-7|TRBV28
TGTGCCAGCACCGACAGGTCCAGAAGCTACGAGCAGTACTTC
CASTDRSRSYEQYF
>few|.|TRBJ2-5|TRBV6-5
TGTGCCAGCAGTTACCTGCCCCATCAAGAGACCCAGTACTTC
CASSYLPHQETQYF
>.|TRBD1|TRBJ2-3|TRBV6-6
TGTGCCAGCAGTTACTCGGGGCAGGGGGCGCGATATTTT
CASSYSGQGARYF
>.|TRBD2|TRBJ2-3|TRBV20-1
TGCAGTGTAGCGGCTAGCGGGGTCGTCCCAGATACGCAGTATTTT
CSVAASGVVPDTQYF
>many|TRBD2|TRBJ2-1|TRBV12-3/TRBV12-4
TGTGCCAGCAGTTTCGGGGGGAATGAGCAGTTCTTC
CASSFGGNEQFF
>.|.|TRBJ1-5|TRBV27
TGTGCCAGCAGTTTATCGGCAGGGGCGAGGCATCAGCCCCAGCATTTT
CASSLSAGARHQPQHF
>.|TRBD1|TRBJ1-1|TRBV4-1
TGCGCCAGCAGCCAAGTAGCCTCCGGGACAGGGATCAACACTGAAGCTTTCTTT
CASSQVASGTGINTEAFF
>.|.|TRBJ2-7|TRBV15
TGTGCCACCAGCAGAGTTGGGTCTTTGGACGAGCAGTACTTC
CATSRVGSLDEQYF
>.|.|TRBJ1-5|TRBV6-5
TGTGCCAGCCAGGGACGAGGCAATCAGCCCCAGCATTTT
CASQGRGNQPQHF
>.|.|TRBJ2-6|TRBV30
TGTGCCTGGAATTTTGGGGCCAACGTCCTGACTTTC
CAWNFGANVLTF
>.|.|TRBJ2-5|TRBV5-4
TGTGCCAGCAGCCCCGAAGGGTTCCTACAAGAGACCCAGTACTTC
CASSPEGFLQETQYF
>.|.|TRBJ1-2|TRBV5-1
TGCGCCAGCAGAGCGGATGGAGACTACAGCGGCTACACCTTC
CASRADGDYSGYTF
>.|.|TRBJ2-2|TRBV28
TGTGCCAGCAGTGACTTGGGGACAATGAACACCGGGGAGCTGTTTTTT
CASSDLGTMNTGELFF
>.|TRBD1|TRBJ2-7|TRBV28
TGTGCCAGCACCGCTAGGACAGGGGGCCTCTACGAGCAGTACTTC
CASTARTGGLYEQYF
>few|.|TRBJ2-5|TRBV10-3
TGTGCCATCTGGGACCCCATACGCGGGGAGACCCAGTACTTC
CAIWDPIRGETQYF
>.|.|TRBJ1-2|TRBV6-5
TGTGCCAGCAGTTACTCCACCGGCGGCCTTGGTGGCTACACCTTC
CASSYSTGGLGGYTF
>.|.|TRBJ2-2|TRBV20-1
TGCAGTGCTAGAGGGGTCACCGGGGAGCTGTTTTTT
CSARGVTGELFF
>.|.|TRBJ2-5|TRBV5-4
TGTGCCAGCAGCTTGCAGGGGAGTGAAGAGACCCAGTACTTC
CASSLQGSEETQYF
>few|.|TRBJ1-1|TRBV20-1
TGCAGTGCGTCGGGGGGAGTGAACACTGAAGCTTTCTTT
CSASGGVNTEAFF
>.|TRBD2|TRBJ2-1|TRBV6-2/TRBV6-3
TGTGCCAGCAGGGTATTAGCGGGGGTTCTACTCAATGAGCAGTTCTTC
CASRVLAGVLLNEQFF
>few|.|TRBJ2-1|TRBV28
TGTGCCAGCAGTTTACCCCTCGGACAGTCCCTAAACAATGAGCAGTTCTTC
CASSLPLGQSLNNEQFF
>.|.|TRBJ2-5|TRBV20-1
TGCAGTGCTAGCGTTGAGACCCAGTACTTC
CSASVETQYF
>.|.|TRBJ2-5|TRBV6-5
TGTGCCAGCAGTTGGGCCGGGCTGGCCCAAGAGACCCAGTACTTC
CASSWAGLAQETQYF
>many|.|TRBJ2-3|TRBV5-1
TGCGCCAGCAGCTTGGCGGGCATTCCCACAGATACGCAGTATTTT
CASSLAGIPTDTQYF